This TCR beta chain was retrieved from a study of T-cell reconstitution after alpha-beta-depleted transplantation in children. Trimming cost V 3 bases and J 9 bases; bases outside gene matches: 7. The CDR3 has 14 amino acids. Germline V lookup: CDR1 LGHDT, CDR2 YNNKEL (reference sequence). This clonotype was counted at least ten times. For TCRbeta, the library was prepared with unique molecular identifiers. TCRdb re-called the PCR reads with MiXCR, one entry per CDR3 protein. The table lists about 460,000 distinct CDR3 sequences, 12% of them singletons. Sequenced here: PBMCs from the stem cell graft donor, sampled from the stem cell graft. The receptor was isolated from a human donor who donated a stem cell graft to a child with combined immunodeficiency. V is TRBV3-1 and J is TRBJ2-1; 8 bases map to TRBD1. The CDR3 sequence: CASSHGQGEAEQFF. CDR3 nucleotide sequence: TGTGCCAGCAGCCATGGACAGGGAGAGGCTGAGCAGTTCTTC.